Shown below are 31 T cell receptor beta chains from a single sample sequenced in a study of cytomegalovirus exposure and HLA in healthy donors. The assay was immunoSEQ multiplex PCR, and TCRdb's table has in-frame clones only and misses some. The sample includes under 200,000 clones, approximately 86% of them seen just once. Material for sequencing was PBMCs. These receptors came from a woman aged 18-29 years in good health and CMV-seronegative.

This chain uses TRBV27 with TRBJ1-5; D is uncertain. CDR3 length: 15 residues. V was pared by 4 bases and J by 4 bases, with 14 bases between. CDR1 and CDR2 (germline): MNHEY, SMNVEV (reference sequence). The CDR3 reads CASSSTLLGNQPQHF. The CDR3 DNA follows: TGTGCCAGCAGTTCCACGCTACTAGGGAATCAGCCCCAGCATTTT.

This clone has only one observation. This chain joins TRBV30 and TRBJ1-2; 7 bases match TRBD1. This CDR3 is built from 12 residues. Per the germline V gene, CDR1 is GTSNPN and CDR2 is SVGIG (reference sequence). J was trimmed by 5 bases and V by 4 bases; bases with no gene match: 4. Here the CDR3 DNA reads TGTGCCTGGAAACCAGGGGGATATGGCTACACCTTC. The encoded protein is CAWKPGGYGYTF.

The gene calls are TRBV7-2 and TRBJ2-1; 7 bases are a match to TRBD2. The CDR3 loop spans 17 amino acids. The ends lost 4 bases at V and 2 bases at J; junction bases unmatched: 11. The germline gives CDR1 SGHTA, CDR2 FQGNSA. CDR3 DNA: TGTGCCAGCAGCTCTTTCCCACGGAGCGGGACCTACAATGAGCAGTTCTTC. Translation gives CASSSFPRSGTYNEQFF.

The gene calls are TRBV7-9 and TRBJ2-5, with D unresolved. CDR3 length: 15 residues. Germline V gene sequence: CDR1 SEHNR, CDR2 FQNEAQ (reference sequence). The germline V and J ends were trimmed by 4 bases and 4 bases, with 16 bases remaining between them. In DNA form, the CDR3 reads TGTGCCAGCAGCTCCGAATACGGGTCACGAGAGACCCAGTACTTC. Its protein product is CASSSEYGSRETQYF.

V gene TRBV5-6 combines with J gene TRBJ2-5; TRBD1 is a possible D gene (5 bases). The V gene lost 0 bases and the J gene lost 4 bases, with 13 bases spanning the gap. The CDR3 has 15 residues. The germline gives CDR1 SGHDT, CDR2 YYEEEE. The CDR3 coding sequence is TGTGCCAGCAGCTTGGCGTCAGGGTTTGTAGAGACCCAGTACTTC. Translation gives CASSLASGFVETQYF.

The chain combines TRBV5-1 with TRBJ2-7; 9 nucleotides agree with TRBD1. The junction had 1 base not matched to a gene; V was cut back by 1 base and J by 5 bases. The CDR3 has 13 amino acids. Germline assignment: CDR1 SGHRS and CDR2 YFSETQ. Here the CDR3 DNA reads TGCGCCAGCAGCTTGAGGACAGGGGACGAGCAGTACTTC. Its protein product is CASSLRTGDEQYF.

The CDR3 loop reads CASSFVPSTDLAKNIQYF. The CDR3 coding sequence is TGCGCCAGCAGCTTTGTCCCTTCGACAGACCTAGCCAAAAACATTCAGTACTTC. The chain carries TRBV5-1 and TRBJ2-4; the D gene is possibly TRBD1 (5 bases). V lost 2 bases and J lost 0, with 18 bases in between. Germline CDR1 reads SGHRS; CDR2 reads YFSETQ. CDR3 length equals 18 residues.

Regarding this clone: This CDR3 is also generated by other DNA sequences in the sample. The V call is TRBV27, the J call TRBJ1-2; D is perhaps TRBD1 (6 bases). The CDR3 contains 13 residues. V lost 5 bases to trimming and J lost 7 bases, with 14 bases between them. Germline assignment: CDR1 MNHEY and CDR2 SMNVEV (reference sequence). The CDR3 here is CASSRTGLRGYTF. For the CDR3, the DNA is TGTGCCAGCAGTAGAACAGGGTTACGTGGCTACACCTTC.

This clone occurred many times. The chain links TRBV29-1 to TRBJ1-2; TRBD1 might be the D (6 bases). CDR3 length: 13 amino acids. V was trimmed by 7 bases and J by 6 bases, leaving 18 bases between them. Per the germline V gene, CDR1 is SQVTM and CDR2 is ANQGSEA. The CDR3 nucleotides are TGCAGCGCTGTTTACAGGGAGGGGGATGGCTACACCTTC. It encodes CSAVYREGDGYTF.

The chain combines TRBV12-5 with TRBJ2-3, with TRBD1 matching over 10 bases. Trimming removed 2 bases from V and 5 bases from J; junction bases left unmatched: 10. From germline, CDR1 is LGHNT and CDR2 FRNRAP. This CDR3 comprises 17 residues. Here the CDR3 DNA reads TGTGCTAGTGGTTTGCGGCTGTGGGGACAGGGGAGAGATACGCAGTATTTT. This sequence encodes CASGLRLWGQGRDTQYF.

The chain has TRBV27 and TRBJ2-7; D perhaps matches TRBD2 (5 bases). Germline lookup yields CDR1 MNHEY and CDR2 SMNVEV (reference sequence). The length of the CDR3 is 13 residues. The V end lost 7 bases, the J end lost 0 bases, and 10 bases lay between the germline ends. The CDR3 protein is CASTWSGSYEQYF. The DNA of the CDR3 is TGTGCCAGCACTTGGAGCGGCTCCTACGAGCAGTACTTC.

This clone was found a few times. This sequence joins TRBV6-1 and TRBJ1-2; 9 bases line up with TRBD1. This CDR3 is 16 amino acids long. The germline gives CDR1 MNHNS, CDR2 SASEGT. The ends lost 3 bases at V and 5 bases at J; junction bases unmatched: 10. The CDR3 sequence is CASSDPGQGRNYGYTF. CDR3 DNA sequence: TGTGCCAGCAGTGACCCAGGACAGGGGAGAAATTATGGCTACACCTTC.

The V call is TRBV7-2, the J call TRBJ1-2; TRBD1 is a possible D gene (5 bases). The CDR3 covers 13 residues. Germline loops: CDR1 SGHTA, CDR2 FQGNSA. V was trimmed by 1 base and J by 12 bases, leaving 15 bases between them. In DNA, the CDR3 is TGTGCCAGCAGCTTAGGATTAGGGACTATGAACACCTTC. Its protein product is CASSLGLGTMNTF.

This clone was seen only once. V usage is TRBV18 and J usage is TRBJ2-1, with D tentatively TRBD2 (6 bases). Germline-derived CDR1 and CDR2 are KGHSH and LQKENI. The V end lost 3 bases, the J end lost 7 bases, and 19 bases lay between the germline ends. CDR3 length: 16 amino acids. For the CDR3, the DNA is TGTGCCAGCTCACCGTTGGAGCGGGCCACACATAATGAGCAGTTCTTC. Protein sequence: CASSPLERATHNEQFF. The whole variable domain, filled in from reference TRBV18 and TRBJ2-1, reads NAGVMQNPRHLVRRRGQEARLRCSPMKGHSHVYWYRQLPEEGLKFMVYLQKENIIDESGMPKERFSAEFPKEGPSILRIQQVVRGDSAAYFCASSPLERATHNEQFFGPGTRLTVL.

The chain is built from TRBV5-1 and TRBJ2-7, with a possible D match to TRBD1 (6 bases). CDR3 length: 14 amino acids. Trimming pared 4 bases from V and 4 bases from J, leaving 15 bases between. Germline V gives CDR1 SGHRS, CDR2 YFSETQ. The CDR3: CASSLWGQGYEQYF. DNA of the CDR3: TGCGCCAGCAGCCTGTGGGGGCAGGGATACGAGCAGTACTTC.

The chain has TRBV7-3 and TRBJ2-1, with a weak D call TRBD2 (6 bases). This CDR3 has 15 residues. Germline V CDR1 and CDR2: SGHTA, FQGTGA. Trimming cost V 5 bases and J 6 bases, with 17 bases left between them. DNA of the CDR3: TGTGCCAGCAGCCCAAAGGGAGGAGGTTTCAATGAGCAGTTCTTC. It yields the protein CASSPKGGGFNEQFF.

CDR3 nucleotide sequence: TGTGCCAGCAGTTACGTGCAGGGTTATGGCTACACCTTC. Translation: CASSYVQGYGYTF. This sequence joins TRBV6-5 and TRBJ1-2; D perhaps matches TRBD1 (5 bases). The V and J ends lost 2 bases and 5 bases respectively, with 9 bases between them. Germline V gene data show CDR1 as MNHEY and CDR2 as SVGAGI. The CDR3 runs to 13 residues.

In the case of this clone: At one end, the junction sequence differs from germline, possibly due to a read error. The genes are TRBV9 and TRBJ1-2; weak D call: TRBD1 (5 bases). The CDR3 has 15 amino acids. Germline-derived CDR1 and CDR2 are SGDLS and YYNGEE. For the CDR3, the DNA is TGTGCCAGCAGCCCGGGGGGATGGGGCAACTCTGGCTACACCTTC. Protein product: CASSPGGWGNSGYTF. The full variable domain, its missing parts supplied by reference TRBV9 and TRBJ1-2, is DSGVTQTPKHLITATGQRVTLRCSPRSGDLSVYWYQQSLDQGLQFLIQYYNGEERAKGNILERFSAQQFPDLHSELNLSSLELGDSALYFCASSPGGWGNSGYTFGSGTRLTVV.

J is TRBJ2-6 and V is TRBV11-1; D may be TRBD1 (6 bases). CDR1 is SGHAT and CDR2 is FQDESV in the germline V gene (reference sequence). The CDR3 is 17 residues long. Between the trimmed V and J ends, which lost 5 bases and 0 bases, there was a span of 14 bases. CDR3 region: CASSPGAQVSGANVLTF. The CDR3 DNA follows: TGTGCCAGCAGCCCAGGGGCGCAAGTCTCTGGGGCCAACGTCCTGACTTTC.

This rearrangement joins TRBV1 to TRBJ2-1; the table's D call, TRBD2, was not checked against the DNA. TRBV1 is shown as a pseudogene. The CDR3 totals 15 residues. CDR3 nucleotides: TGCACCAGCAGCCGGACTAGCGGGTACTACAATGAGCAGTTCTTC. It specifies CTSSRTSGYYNEQFF.

As regards this clone: This same CDR3 is encoded by further DNA sequences in the sample. V gene TRBV29-1 combines with J gene TRBJ1-2, with 7 bases aligning to TRBD1. CDR3 length: 12 amino acids. Trimming removed 7 bases from V and 4 bases from J; junction bases left unmatched: 6. Germline loops: CDR1 SQVTM, CDR2 ANQGSEA. CDR3 sequence reads: CSGLQGPYGYTF. Here the CDR3 DNA reads TGCAGCGGCTTACAGGGGCCCTATGGCTACACCTTC.

The rearrangement links TRBV7-9 to TRBJ1-4; 10 bases fit TRBD1. Germline lookup yields CDR1 SEHNR and CDR2 FQNEAQ (reference sequence). Germline trimming cut 5 bases from V and 7 bases from J; bases unmatched to any gene: 10. The CDR3 length is 16 residues. The CDR3 is CASSPRDRGSPEKLFF. In DNA, the CDR3 is TGTGCCAGCAGCCCCCGGGACAGGGGAAGCCCTGAAAAACTGTTTTTT.

The J gene is TRBJ2-6, the V gene TRBV2, with D tentatively TRBD1 (6 bases). The CDR3 extends over 19 amino acids. CDR1 is SNHLY, CDR2 FYNNEI, per germline. The V end was cut by 4 bases, the J end by 0 bases, with 19 bases between. The CDR3 sequence: CASSVVTGNSFSGANVLTF. As DNA, the CDR3 is TGTGCCAGCAGTGTAGTAACAGGGAACAGCTTCTCTGGGGCCAACGTCCTGACTTTC. Variable domain in full (rest from reference TRBV2 and TRBJ2-6): EPEVTQTPSHQVTQMGQEVILRCVPISNHLYFYWYRQILGQKVEFLVSFYNNEISEKSEIFDDQFSVERPDGSNFTLKIRSTKLEDSAMYFCASSVVTGNSFSGANVLTFGAGSRLTVL.

The rearrangement uses TRBV19 and TRBJ2-1; 10 nucleotides agree with TRBD2. CDR1 is LNHDA, CDR2 SQIVND, per germline (reference sequence). This CDR3 has 17 residues. After removal of 3 bases from V and 8 bases from J, the junction contained 13 bases not matched to a gene. The CDR3 nucleotides are TGTGCCAGTAGTATTGACAGGTTCTGGACTAGCGGTGATGAGCAGTTCTTC. Its translation: CASSIDRFWTSGDEQFF.

Here the CDR3 reads CASSEDQGAIYGYTF. As DNA, the CDR3 is TGTGCCAGCAGTGAAGATCAAGGGGCCATTTATGGCTACACCTTC. The chain recombines TRBV6-1 with TRBJ1-2; TRBD1 might be the D (5 bases). Germline V lookup: CDR1 MNHNS, CDR2 SASEGT. V dropped 1 base and J dropped 5 bases, with 14 bases sitting between them. This CDR3 contains 15 residues.

The chain joins TRBV18 to TRBJ1-1; TRBD1 might be the D (5 bases). This CDR3 comprises 13 residues. The V gene lost 4 bases and the J gene lost 3 bases, with 9 bases spanning the gap. Germline V CDR1 and CDR2: KGHSH, LQKENI. CDR3 in amino acids: CASSRQKDTEAFF. CDR3 nucleotide sequence: TGTGCCAGCTCACGACAGAAGGACACTGAAGCTTTCTTT.

The chain recombines TRBV5-1 with TRBJ2-5; D unresolved. The CDR3 contains 14 residues. Germline lookup yields CDR1 SGHRS and CDR2 YFSETQ. Trimming took 1 base from V and 3 from J, leaving 10 bases between them. The CDR3 DNA is TGCGCCAGCAGCTTGACACCTTCCAAAGAGACCCAGTACTTC. It specifies CASSLTPSKETQYF.

The chain employs TRBV30 and TRBJ1-5, with D tentatively TRBD1 (5 bases). From germline, CDR1 is GTSNPN and CDR2 SVGIG (reference sequence). The CDR3 loop spans 15 amino acids. The ends were cut back, 1 base at V and 4 bases at J, with 14 bases in the middle. The CDR3 loop is CAWSAQGRANQPQHF. The CDR3 nucleotides are TGTGCCTGGAGTGCCCAGGGTAGGGCTAATCAGCCCCAGCATTTT.

The chain employs TRBV30 and TRBJ2-1; TRBD1 aligns across 8 bases. CDR1 and CDR2 from the germline V gene are GTSNPN and SVGIG (reference sequence). V was clipped by 0 bases and J by 10 bases; unmatched bases: 5. The CDR3 totals 13 residues. CDR3 region: CAWSVGRGREQFF. In DNA, the CDR3 is TGTGCCTGGAGTGTCGGCAGGGGGCGAGAGCAGTTCTTC.

The gene calls are TRBV29-1 and TRBJ2-3; D call uncertain. CDR1 and CDR2 (germline): SQVTM, ANQGSEA. V shed 4 bases and J shed 2 bases, with 16 bases lying between them. The CDR3 runs to 15 residues. The CDR3 DNA follows: TGCAGCGTTGTCCCCCACCCTAGTGCCACAGATACGCAGTATTTT. It codes for CSVVPHPSATDTQYF.

This chain uses TRBV15 with TRBJ1-2; D is perhaps TRBD1 (5 bases). Germline loops: CDR1 LNHNV, CDR2 YYDKDF (reference sequence). The CDR3 spans 15 residues. Trimming left V 1 base short and J 6 bases short, with 15 bases between. Written as DNA, the CDR3 is TGTGCCACCAGCAGAGGATGGGGGGGAGAGGATGGCTACACCTTC. As protein: CATSRGWGGEDGYTF.